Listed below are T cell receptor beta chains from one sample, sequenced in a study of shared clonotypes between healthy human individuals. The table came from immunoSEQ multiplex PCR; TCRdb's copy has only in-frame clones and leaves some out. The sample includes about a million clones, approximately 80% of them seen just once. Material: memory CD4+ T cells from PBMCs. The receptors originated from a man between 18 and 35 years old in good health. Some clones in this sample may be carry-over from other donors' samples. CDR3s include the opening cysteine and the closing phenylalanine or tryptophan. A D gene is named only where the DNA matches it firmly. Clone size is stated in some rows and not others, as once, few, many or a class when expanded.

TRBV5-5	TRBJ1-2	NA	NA	CASSLDVGGYTF	TGTGCCAGCAGCTTGGATGTAGGAGGCTACACCTTC
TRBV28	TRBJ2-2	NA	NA	CASSLALGELFF	TGTGCCAGCAGTTTAGCACTGGGGGAGCTGTTTTTT
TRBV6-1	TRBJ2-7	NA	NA	CASSEWGPYEQYF	TGTGCCAGCAGTGAGTGGGGACCCTACGAGCAGTACTTC
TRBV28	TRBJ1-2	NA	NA	CASSLFGLGTGVF	NA
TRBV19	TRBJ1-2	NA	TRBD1	CASKRAGTVSYGYTF	TGTGCCAGTAAAAGGGCTGGGACAGTGAGTTATGGCTACACCTTC
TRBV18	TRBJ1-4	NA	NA	CASSPLLTTNEKLFF	TGTGCCAGCTCACCACTACTCACAACTAATGAAAAACTGTTTTTT
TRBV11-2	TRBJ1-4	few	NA	CASSLGSSWTNEKLFF	TGTGCCAGCAGCTTAGGGTCAAGTTGGACTAATGAAAAACTGTTTTTT
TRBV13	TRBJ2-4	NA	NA	CASSTTARVLSKNIQYF	TGTGCCAGCAGCACAACGGCCAGAGTACTTTCCAAAAACATTCAGTACTTC
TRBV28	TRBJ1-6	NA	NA	CASSSPGDNSPLHF	TGTGCCAGCAGTTCCCCAGGGGACAATTCACCCCTCCACTTT
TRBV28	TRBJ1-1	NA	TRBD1	CASSDRGYNTEAFF	TGTGCCAGCAGCGACAGGGGGTACAACACTGAAGCTTTCTTT
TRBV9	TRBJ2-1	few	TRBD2	CASSDRTSGSGSYNEQFF	TGTGCCAGCAGCGACCGGACTAGCGGGTCCGGCTCCTACAATGAGCAGTTCTTC
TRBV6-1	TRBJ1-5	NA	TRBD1	CASSQDRAPDQPQHF	TGTGCCAGCAGCCAGGACAGGGCCCCCGATCAGCCCCAGCATTTT
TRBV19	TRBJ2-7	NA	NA	CASRIPRGDEQYF	TGTGCCAGTAGGATACCTCGCGGGGACGAGCAGTACTTC
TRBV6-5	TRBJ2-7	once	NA	CASSSIYEQYF	TGTGCCAGCAGTTCAATCTACGAGCAGTACTTC
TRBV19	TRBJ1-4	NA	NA	CASSPRQASNEKLFF	TGTGCCAGTAGTCCAAGACAGGCGTCTAATGAAAAACTGTTTTTT